This T cell receptor (beta chain) was identified in a study of blood T cell repertoires in COVID-19 (dated by TCRdb to the early 2020s). The study in broad terms: Samples from collaborators originated in the United States, Italy and Spain and spanned both the acute and convalescent phases of COVID-19. The prospective study material was composed of cDNA or gDNA derived from T cells, B-cell-depleted T cells, or PBMCs. Subjects who had been exposed to COVID-19, were actively infected with it, or had recovered from it provided the deeply sampled blood TCRbeta repertoires that made up the dataset. The repertoires were released in a freely available public database intended as a resource for research on the immune response to SARS-CoV-2. Samples were obtained from the ongoing ImmuneRACE study (first 160 participants) and from over 1,000 subjects provided by 6 global collaborators. Nearly every sample came with metadata listing a de-identified subject ID, COVID-19 status, age in years and sex. Where available, HLA class I and class II types were obtained from metadata supplied by the sample provider rather than from assay-based typing. What the work shows at the level of the full study, not this receptor alone: The quantity of clinical and demographic metadata differed by source and by participant and was supplied without curation.

Worth noting for this clone: No cognate antigen has been identified for it. The sample holds no much larger clone one base away, and base qualities are not on file.

CDR1 and CDR2 were assigned from the germline V gene as MRHNA and SNTAGT. The CDR3, from cysteine to phenylalanine, totals 14 residues. Only the CDR3 DNA is retained, 42 bases long and in frame from the first base. V and J are truncated by 0 bases and 2 bases respectively, leaving an intervening sequence of 7 bases. TCRbeta CDR3 regions were amplified from genomic DNA using the immunoSEQ Assay, a bias-controlled multiplex PCR. Per the original workflow: Within the assay, amplification of reference gene primers was used to estimate how many nucleated cells each sample contained. To quantify the absolute abundance of each unique TCRbeta CDR3 rearrangement, sequence reads were collapsed and filtered. For each sample, productive Simpson clonality was calculated by taking the square root of Simpson's diversity index across productive rearrangements. Imported from immuneACCESS, the table was reduced by TCRdb to in-frame sequences with V and J called. These copies leave out some clones; in studies compared against another copy, an unresolved V gene accounts for under half, and the cause of the remainder is not known. The V and J calls and clone size were taken over from that table, and D and trimming were inferred from the DNA. The sample profile shows approximately 50,000 clones; around 87% of them were found once. The ten most abundant clones make up approximately 7.1% of the sample.

Each collaborating institution followed its own protocols to collect whole blood in K2EDTA tubes. For TCRbeta analysis, collaborators shipped samples in one of three forms: frozen whole blood, isolated PBMCs, or DNA extracted from either of those sample types. The sample consisted of peripheral blood. The rearranged segments are TRBV6-4 and TRBJ1-1; no confident D gene assignment can be made. The clonotype comes from a man between 50 and 59 years old with active COVID-19. CDR3 protein: CASSDSAENTEAFF. The DNA sequence is given as TGTGCCAGCAGTGACTCGGCAGAAAACACTGAAGCTTTCTTT.